The 21 T cell receptor beta chains presented below share a single source sample, sequenced in a study of T cells in localized non-small cell lung cancer. Profiled with immunoSEQ multiplex PCR; TCRdb holds only in-frame clones, not every one. The sample yields over 45,000 clones, about 87% seen once. The sequenced sample was peripheral blood, obtained before any cancer treatment. These receptors all stem from a man aged 40 to 75 with stage I squamous cell lung carcinoma.

The chain uses TRBV7-3 and TRBJ1-1; D is uncertain. The CDR3 runs 15 residues. Germline CDR1 reads SGHTA; CDR2 reads FQGTGA. V dropped 2 bases and J dropped 0 bases, with 10 bases sitting between them. CDR3 DNA sequence: TGTGCCAGCAGCTTATCAACAGCCATGAACACTGAAGCTTTCTTT. This sequence encodes CASSLSTAMNTEAFF.

The count of this clone is one. The chain employs TRBV5-4 and TRBJ2-3, with TRBD2 matching over 7 bases. Germline V lookup: CDR1 SGHNT, CDR2 YYREEE (reference sequence). J lost 3 bases, V lost 3 bases, and 4 bases had no gene match. This CDR3 is built from 14 residues. The CDR3 region is CASSWGEGTDTQYF. The CDR3 DNA is TGTGCCAGCAGCTGGGGGGAGGGGACAGATACGCAGTATTTT.

V and J are TRBV7-8 and TRBJ2-1; tentatively, D is TRBD2 (6 bases). Trimming removed 5 bases at V and 4 bases at J, with 18 bases between. Germline assignment: CDR1 SGHVS and CDR2 FQNEAQ. The CDR3 runs 16 residues. CDR3: CASSPFRGGTYNEQFF. For the CDR3, the DNA is TGTGCCAGCAGCCCTTTTAGGGGCGGGACGTACAATGAGCAGTTCTTC.

This chain uses TRBV15 with TRBJ2-5, with a weak D call TRBD2 (6 bases). Germline CDR1 and CDR2: LNHNV and YYDKDF (reference sequence). Trimming shortened V by 0 bases and J by 3 bases, and 8 bases separated the two germline ends. The CDR3 has 14 amino acids. CDR3 in amino acids: CATSRDLAEETQYF. CDR3 nucleotide sequence: TGTGCCACCAGCAGAGATTTAGCGGAAGAGACCCAGTACTTC. The full variable domain, completed using reference TRBV15 and TRBJ2-5, is DAMVIQNPRYQVTQFGKPVTLSCSQTLNHNVMYWYQQKSSQAPKLLFHYYDKDFNNEADTPDNFQSRRPNTSFCFLDIRSPGLGDTAMYLCATSRDLAEETQYFGPGTRLLVL.

This chain uses TRBV5-6 with TRBJ2-1, with 7 bases lining up with TRBD2. V was pared by 0 bases and J by 8 bases, with 8 bases of the junction left unmatched. CDR1 is SGHDT, CDR2 YYEEEE, per germline. There are 15 residues in the CDR3. In DNA, the CDR3 is TGTGCCAGCAGCTTGGTGAGGGAGGGTGTGGATGAGCAGTTCTTC. It specifies CASSLVREGVDEQFF.

This chain connects TRBV7-2 to TRBJ2-3; D is possibly TRBD2 (5 bases). Germline CDR1 reads SGHTA; CDR2 reads FQGNSA. The CDR3 loop spans 14 amino acids. Trimming left V 5 bases short and J 4 bases short, with 13 bases between. The CDR3 loop reads CASSLRGSPDTQYF. DNA for the CDR3: TGTGCCAGCAGCCTCCGGGGTAGTCCAGATACGCAGTATTTT.

This chain links TRBV12-5 with TRBJ2-1, with 10 bases fitting TRBD1. This CDR3 is built from 15 residues. Germline values: CDR1 LGHNT, CDR2 FRNRAP. The V and J ends lost 5 bases and 10 bases, in that order; junction bases with no gene match: 11. The CDR3 coding sequence is TGTGCTAGTGGTCTCGACAGGGGGCGCGTGTTGGAGCAGTTCTTC. Protein: CASGLDRGRVLEQFF.

This clone was detected a few times. The V call is TRBV6-5, the J call TRBJ2-5; no clear D. Germline V gene sequence: CDR1 MNHEY, CDR2 SVGAGI. V was cut by 5 bases and J by 8 bases, with 9 bases left in between. The CDR3 contains 11 residues. CDR3 protein: CASSEATTQYF. Written as DNA, the CDR3 is TGTGCCAGCAGTGAAGCCACTACCCAGTACTTC.

The chain carries TRBV5-1 and TRBJ2-7, with a possible D match to TRBD1 (5 bases). V was clipped by 0 bases and J by 6 bases, with 7 bases between them. This CDR3 is 12 amino acids long. In germline, CDR1 is SGHRS, CDR2 YFSETQ. In DNA form, the CDR3 reads TGCGCCAGCAGCTTGGCAGGGCCCGAGCAGTACTTC. It codes for CASSLAGPEQYF.

This clone was seen once. The rearrangement joins TRBV19 to TRBJ1-1; TRBD1 matches 10 bases. The length of the CDR3 is 15 residues. Germline V lookup: CDR1 LNHDA, CDR2 SQIVND (reference sequence). After removal of 5 bases from V and 5 bases from J, the junction contained 8 bases not matched to a gene. CDR3 bases: TGTGCCAGTAGTTTAACCGACAGGGGGCGGACTGAAGCTTTCTTT. This encodes CASSLTDRGRTEAFF.

On this clone itself: Different DNA sequences within this sample yield the same CDR3. The gene calls are TRBV18 and TRBJ1-5; D unclear. Germline V CDR1 and CDR2: KGHSH, LQKENI. This CDR3 is built from 13 residues. The V end was cut by 6 bases, the J end by 0 bases, with 6 bases between. CDR3 region: CASSRDSNQPQHF. CDR3 nucleotides: TGTGCCAGCTCGCGAGATAGCAATCAGCCCCAGCATTTT.

V is TRBV28 and J is TRBJ2-6; 10 bases are shared with TRBD1. V lost 8 bases and J lost 2; bases outside the gene matches: 6. Germline CDR1 is MDHEN and CDR2 is SYDVKM. The CDR3 covers 16 residues. The CDR3 sequence: CASFRQGAAGANVLTF. In nucleotides, the CDR3 is TGTGCCAGCTTCAGACAGGGGGCAGCTGGGGCCAACGTCCTGACTTTC.

The chain employs TRBV7-2 and TRBJ2-5, with 7 positions matching TRBD1. Losses at the gene ends were 5 bases for V and 3 bases for J; bases not matched to a gene: 6. Germline lookup yields CDR1 SGHTA and CDR2 FQGNSA. The CDR3 runs to 14 residues. The CDR3 is CASSKTGLEETQYF. CDR3 nucleotides: TGTGCCAGCAGCAAGACAGGGCTGGAAGAGACCCAGTACTTC. Combining the CDR3 with reference TRBV7-2 and TRBJ2-5 gives the whole variable domain GAGVSQSPSNKVTEKGKDVELRCDPISGHTALYWYRQSLGQGLEFLIYFQGNSAPDKSGLPSDRFSAERTGGSVSTLTIQRTQQEDSAVYLCASSKTGLEETQYFGPGTRLLVL.

This chain links TRBV30 with TRBJ2-1; TRBD1 matches at 7 bases. The junction had 6 bases not matched to a gene; V was cut back by 1 base and J by 9 bases. This CDR3 region has 13 residues. In germline, CDR1 is GTSNPN, CDR2 SVGIG (reference sequence). In nucleotides, the CDR3 is TGTGCCTGGAGTGGAACAGGGGAGCGTGAGCAGTTCTTC. Translating it yields CAWSGTGEREQFF.

The rearrangement links TRBV7-2 to TRBJ2-3; 11 bases are shared with TRBD2. The CDR3 runs to 16 residues. The ends lost 5 bases at V and 4 bases at J; junction bases unmatched: 8. Germline V gene lookup returns CDR1 SGHTA and CDR2 FQGNSA. The DNA of the CDR3 is TGTGCCAGCAGCCCTACTAGCGGGAGTTGGGCAGATACGCAGTATTTT. Translated: CASSPTSGSWADTQYF.

This chain joins TRBV6-5 and TRBJ1-5; 8 bases line up with TRBD1. After removal of 4 bases from V and 5 bases from J, the junction contained 7 bases not matched to a gene. The CDR3 contains 15 residues. Germline CDR1 and CDR2: MNHEY and SVGAGI. CDR3 sequence: CASSSLTGGHQPQHF. The DNA of the CDR3 is TGTGCCAGCAGTTCATTAACAGGGGGGCATCAGCCCCAGCATTTT.

As to this clone: The same CDR3 arises from other DNA sequences in this sample as well. V usage is TRBV6-6 and J usage is TRBJ2-7; D gene unclear. The ends were cut back, 0 bases at V and 4 bases at J, with 7 bases in the middle. Germline V gene data show CDR1 as MNHNY and CDR2 as SVGAGI (reference sequence). This CDR3 contains 13 residues. The CDR3 sequence: CASSYSGLYEQYF. The CDR3 bases are TGTGCCAGCAGTTACTCGGGTCTTTACGAGCAGTACTTC.

The chain has TRBV6-4 and TRBJ2-7; the D gene is possibly TRBD2 (6 bases). Between the trimmed V and J ends, which lost 4 bases and 1 base, there was a span of 29 bases. The CDR3 runs to 20 residues. Germline CDR1 is MRHNA and CDR2 is SNTAGT. The CDR3 is CASSGGLRDGSTSVSYEQYF. The CDR3, as DNA: TGTGCCAGCAGTGGAGGGCTCAGGGACGGGAGTACGAGCGTTTCCTACGAGCAGTACTTC.

Written as DNA, the CDR3 is TGTGCCAGTAGTATGGACAGTAACGGCAATCAGCCCCAGCATTTT. This sequence encodes CASSMDSNGNQPQHF. V and J are TRBV19 and TRBJ1-5; weak D call: TRBD1 (6 bases). With 3 bases removed from V and 2 bases from J, the gap between germline ends came to 11 bases. The CDR3 sequence is 15 residues long. Germline-derived CDR1 and CDR2 are LNHDA and SQIVND (reference sequence).

The rearrangement uses TRBV28 and TRBJ2-4, with TRBD2 matching 11 bases. From germline, CDR1 is MDHEN and CDR2 SYDVKM. The CDR3 spans 19 residues. Unmatched junction bases numbered 13, after V lost 5 bases and J lost 1 base. The CDR3 protein is CASSNAGLAAMGAKNIQYF. The CDR3 nucleotides read TGTGCCAGCAGTAATGCGGGACTAGCGGCTATGGGGGCCAAAAACATTCAGTACTTC.

CDR3 nucleotides: TGCGCCAGCAGCCTGAACCAGGGCGGCAATGAGCAGTTCTTC. Protein sequence: CASSLNQGGNEQFF. This chain uses TRBV5-1 with TRBJ2-1; a possible D gene is TRBD1 (5 bases). Trimming took off 4 bases at V and 6 bases at J, with 14 bases between the two ends. Germline CDR1 SGHRS, CDR2 YFSETQ. This CDR3 region has 14 residues.